Included here is one T cell receptor beta chain sequence, with context. Antigen specificity is unknown. Per the germline V gene, CDR1 is MNHEY and CDR2 is SVGAGI. J was trimmed by 4 bases and V by 6 bases; bases with no gene match: 9. This CDR3 region has 15 residues. The source of the sample is a study of shared clonotypes between healthy human individuals. CD45RA-negative memory and CD45RA+ naive subsets were split from the CD4+ cells. TCRdb keeps only in-frame clones here, not all; method: immunoSEQ multiplex PCR. The table lists a few million clones, more than 90% of them singletons. Study-wide findings and caveats: Only blood samples were collected, and tissue repertoires likely differ. Non-shared clonotypes displayed generation probabilities falling below those of clonotypes present in all four donors.

This receptor was obtained from a man between 18 and 35 years old in good health. The specimen was naive CD4+ T cells sorted from blood. Subset described: CD45RA+ positively selected. V and J are TRBV6-5 and TRBJ1-1; 9 nucleotides line up with TRBD1. The CDR3 reads CASRRRQGGGTEAFF. The CDR3 DNA reads as TGTGCCAGCAGGCGGAGACAGGGGGGGGGCACTGAAGCTTTCTTT.